This T cell receptor (beta chain) comes out of a study of metastatic and nonmetastatic thyroid tumors. Study-level background: Comparative analysis of repertoires was undertaken across blood and tumor or nodule tissue obtained from malignant and benign thyroid patients.

No patient received treatment before thyroid surgery. The CDR3 consists of 13 residues. CDR1 is ENHRY and CDR2 is SYGVKD in the germline V gene. The trim removed 2 bases at V and 9 bases at J, leaving 4 bases unmatched. This clone was recorded many times. TCRdb redid the clone calls on the PCR reads using MiXCR. Altogether about 20,000 clones are present, 12% being singletons, with the ten largest covering approximately 6.2%. The sequenced sample was blood. The rearrangement uses TRBV10-3 and TRBJ2-1; TRBD2 matches 7 bases. The clonotype originates from a male donor with papillary thyroid cancer or a benign thyroid nodule (not recorded which). Some clones in this sample may be carry-over from other donors' samples. CDR3 residues: CAISEVGEGEQFF. The CDR3 DNA follows: TGTGCCATCAGTGAGGTGGGGGAGGGTGAGCAGTTCTTC.